Detailed here is one T cell receptor (beta chain). These data belong to a study of T cell changes during pregnancy in multiple sclerosis. Germline V lookup: CDR1 GTSNPN, CDR2 SVGIG (reference sequence). V dropped 3 bases and J dropped 1 base, with 15 bases sitting between them. The CDR3 contains 15 residues. This table comes from immunoSEQ multiplex PCR, and its TCRdb copy is limited to in-frame clones, with some not included. The sample holds 91,000 or so clones; approximately 92% are singletons and the top ten take 2% to 2.5%. The sample here was peripheral blood, taken after pregnancy. This clonotype was obtained from a female donor with multiple sclerosis, enrolled in a pregnancy study. The chain carries TRBV30 and TRBJ1-1; tentatively, D is TRBD1 (5 bases). CDR3 residues: CAWRGEVTANTEAFF. CDR3 DNA sequence: TGTGCCTGGAGAGGGGAAGTCACCGCGAACACTGAAGCTTTCTTT.